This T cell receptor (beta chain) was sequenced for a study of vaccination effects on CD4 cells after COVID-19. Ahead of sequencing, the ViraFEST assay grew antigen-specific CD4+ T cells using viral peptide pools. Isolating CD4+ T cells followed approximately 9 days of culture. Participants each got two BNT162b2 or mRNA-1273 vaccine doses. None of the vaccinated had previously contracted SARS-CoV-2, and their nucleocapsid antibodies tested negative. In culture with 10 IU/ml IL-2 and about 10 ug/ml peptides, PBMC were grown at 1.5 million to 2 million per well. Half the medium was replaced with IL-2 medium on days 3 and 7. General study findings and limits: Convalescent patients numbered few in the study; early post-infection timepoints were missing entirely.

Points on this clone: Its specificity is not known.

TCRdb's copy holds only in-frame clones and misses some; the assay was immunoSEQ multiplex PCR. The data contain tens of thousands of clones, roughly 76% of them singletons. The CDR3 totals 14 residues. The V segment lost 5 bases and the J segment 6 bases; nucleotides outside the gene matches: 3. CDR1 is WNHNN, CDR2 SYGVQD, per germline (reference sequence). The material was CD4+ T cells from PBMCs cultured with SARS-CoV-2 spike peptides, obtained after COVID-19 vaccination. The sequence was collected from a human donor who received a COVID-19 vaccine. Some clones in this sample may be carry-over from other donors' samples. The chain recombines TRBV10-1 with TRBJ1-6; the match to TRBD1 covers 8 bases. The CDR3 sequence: CASSFGQGNSPLHF. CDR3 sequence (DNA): TGCGCCAGCAGTTTTGGACAGGGTAATTCACCCCTCCACTTT.